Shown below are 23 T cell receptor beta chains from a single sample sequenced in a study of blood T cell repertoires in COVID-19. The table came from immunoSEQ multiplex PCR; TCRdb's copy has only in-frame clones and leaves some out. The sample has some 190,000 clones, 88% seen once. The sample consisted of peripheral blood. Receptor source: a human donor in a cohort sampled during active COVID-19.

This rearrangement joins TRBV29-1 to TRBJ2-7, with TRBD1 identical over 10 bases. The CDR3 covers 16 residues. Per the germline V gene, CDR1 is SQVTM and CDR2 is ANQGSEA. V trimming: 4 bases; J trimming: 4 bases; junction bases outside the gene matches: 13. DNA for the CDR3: TGCAGCGTTGGGTTGTTGCTTGGGACAGGGGCTTACGAGCAGTACTTC. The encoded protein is CSVGLLLGTGAYEQYF.

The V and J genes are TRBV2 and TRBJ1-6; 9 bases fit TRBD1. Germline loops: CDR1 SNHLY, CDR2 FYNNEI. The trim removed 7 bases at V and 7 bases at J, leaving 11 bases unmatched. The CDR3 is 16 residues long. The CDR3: CASNTQGASGNSPLHF. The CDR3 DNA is TGTGCCAGCAACACACAGGGGGCGTCTGGGAATTCACCCCTCCACTTT.

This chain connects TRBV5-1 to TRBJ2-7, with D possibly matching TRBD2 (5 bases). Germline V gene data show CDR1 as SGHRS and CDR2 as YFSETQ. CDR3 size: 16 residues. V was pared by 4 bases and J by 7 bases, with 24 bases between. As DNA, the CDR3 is TGCGCCAGCAGCCCGTTCGTCGGGCGCATCACGGGGGAGCAGTACTTC. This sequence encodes CASSPFVGRITGEQYF.

CDR3 in amino acids: CASSLGSGSSYEQYF. DNA for the CDR3: TGCGCCAGCAGCTTGGGTAGCGGGAGTAGTTACGAGCAGTACTTC. This chain uses TRBV5-1 with TRBJ2-7, with 9 bases fitting TRBD2. V trimming: 0 bases; J trimming: 4 bases; junction bases outside the gene matches: 5. Germline V CDR1 and CDR2: SGHRS, YFSETQ. This CDR3 spans 15 amino acids.

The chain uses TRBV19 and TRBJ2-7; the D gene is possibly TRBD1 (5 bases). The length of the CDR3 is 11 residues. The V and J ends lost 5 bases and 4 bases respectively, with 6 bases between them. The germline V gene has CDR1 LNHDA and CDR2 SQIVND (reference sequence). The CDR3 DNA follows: TGTGCCAGTAGTGGGGCTTACGAGCAGTACTTC. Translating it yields CASSGAYEQYF.

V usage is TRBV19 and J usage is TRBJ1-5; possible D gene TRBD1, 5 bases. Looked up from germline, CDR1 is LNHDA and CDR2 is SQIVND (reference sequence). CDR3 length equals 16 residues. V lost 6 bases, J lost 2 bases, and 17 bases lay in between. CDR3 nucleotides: TGTGCCAGTAGCGGGAGGGGCGGTGGTGGCAATCAGCCCCAGCATTTT. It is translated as CASSGRGGGGNQPQHF. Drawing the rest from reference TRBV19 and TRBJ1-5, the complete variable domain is DGGITQSPKYLFRKEGQNVTLSCEQNLNHDAMYWYRQDPGQGLRLIYYSQIVNDFQKGDIAEGYSVSREKKESFPLTVTSAQKNPTAFYLCASSGRGGGGNQPQHFGDGTRLSIL.

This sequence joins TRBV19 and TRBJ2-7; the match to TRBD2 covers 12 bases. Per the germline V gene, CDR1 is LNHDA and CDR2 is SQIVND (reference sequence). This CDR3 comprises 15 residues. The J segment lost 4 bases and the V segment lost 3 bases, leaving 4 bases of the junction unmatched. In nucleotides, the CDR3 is TGTGCCAGTAGTATGACTAGCGGGAGTTTGTACGAGCAGTACTTC. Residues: CASSMTSGSLYEQYF.

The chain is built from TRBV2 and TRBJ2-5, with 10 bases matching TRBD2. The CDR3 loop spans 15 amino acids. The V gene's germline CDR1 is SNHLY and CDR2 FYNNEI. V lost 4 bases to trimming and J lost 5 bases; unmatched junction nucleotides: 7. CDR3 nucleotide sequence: TGTGCCAGCAGTGCGGCTAGCGGGAGTAGCGAGACCCAGTACTTC. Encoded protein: CASSAASGSSETQYF.

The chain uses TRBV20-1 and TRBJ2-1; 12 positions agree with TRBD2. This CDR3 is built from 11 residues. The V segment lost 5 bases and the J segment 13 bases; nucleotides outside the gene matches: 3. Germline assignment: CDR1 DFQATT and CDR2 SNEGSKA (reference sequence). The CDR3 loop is CSAWTSGKQFF. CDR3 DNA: TGCAGTGCTTGGACTAGCGGGAAACAGTTCTTC.

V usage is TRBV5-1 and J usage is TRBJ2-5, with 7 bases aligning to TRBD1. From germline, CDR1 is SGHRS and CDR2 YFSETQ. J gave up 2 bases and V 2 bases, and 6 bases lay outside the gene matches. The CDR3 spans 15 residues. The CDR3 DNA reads TGCGCCAGCAGCTTCCTTGGGACAGAACAAGAGACCCAGTACTTC. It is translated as CASSFLGTEQETQYF.

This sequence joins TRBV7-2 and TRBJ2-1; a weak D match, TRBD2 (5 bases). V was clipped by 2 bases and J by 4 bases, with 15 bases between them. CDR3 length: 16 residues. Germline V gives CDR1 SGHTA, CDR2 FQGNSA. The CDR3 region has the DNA TGTGCCAGCAGCTTAAGAGCGGTAGTCCGGTACAATGAGCAGTTCTTC. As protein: CASSLRAVVRYNEQFF.

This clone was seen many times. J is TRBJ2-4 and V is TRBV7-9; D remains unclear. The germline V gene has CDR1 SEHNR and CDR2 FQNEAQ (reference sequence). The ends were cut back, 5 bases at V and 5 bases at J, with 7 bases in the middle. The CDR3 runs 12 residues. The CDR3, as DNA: TGTGCCAGCAGCCCCAGTCAAAACATTCAGTACTTC. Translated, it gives CASSPSQNIQYF.

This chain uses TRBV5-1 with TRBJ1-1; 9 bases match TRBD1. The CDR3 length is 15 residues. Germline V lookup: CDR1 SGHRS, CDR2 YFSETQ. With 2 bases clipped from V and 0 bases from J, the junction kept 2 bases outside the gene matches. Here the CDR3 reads CASSLQGAVNTEAFF. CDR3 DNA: TGCGCCAGCAGCTTACAGGGGGCAGTGAACACTGAAGCTTTCTTT.

This chain's CDR3 is CASSDYYEQYF. The CDR3 DNA follows: TGTGCCAGCAGTGACTACTACGAGCAGTACTTC. V gene TRBV2 combines with J gene TRBJ2-7; D remains ambiguous. The CDR3 loop spans 11 amino acids. V lost 3 bases and J lost 3, with 3 bases in between. From germline, CDR1 is SNHLY and CDR2 FYNNEI.

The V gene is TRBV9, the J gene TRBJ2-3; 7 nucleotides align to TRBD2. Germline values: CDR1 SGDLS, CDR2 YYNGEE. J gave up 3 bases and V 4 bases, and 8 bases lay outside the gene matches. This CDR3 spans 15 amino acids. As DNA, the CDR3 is TGTGCCAGCAGCAAGACCGTAGCGGGTACAGATACGCAGTATTTT. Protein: CASSKTVAGTDTQYF.

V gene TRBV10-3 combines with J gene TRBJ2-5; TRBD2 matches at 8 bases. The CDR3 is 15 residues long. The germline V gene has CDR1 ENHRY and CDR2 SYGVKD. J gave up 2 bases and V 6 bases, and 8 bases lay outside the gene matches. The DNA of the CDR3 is TGTGCCATCAGCGTGAGAAGCGGGGGACAAGAGACCCAGTACTTC. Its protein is CAISVRSGGQETQYF.

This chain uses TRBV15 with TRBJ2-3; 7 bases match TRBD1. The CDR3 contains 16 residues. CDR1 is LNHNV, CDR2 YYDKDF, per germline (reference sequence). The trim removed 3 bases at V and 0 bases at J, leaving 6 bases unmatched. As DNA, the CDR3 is TGTGCCACCAGCAGGACACAGGGGTTTAGCACAGATACGCAGTATTTT. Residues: CATSRTQGFSTDTQYF.

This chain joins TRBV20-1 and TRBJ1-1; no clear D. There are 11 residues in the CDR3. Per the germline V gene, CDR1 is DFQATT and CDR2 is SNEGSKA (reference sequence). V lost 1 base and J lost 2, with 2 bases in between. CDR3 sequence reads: CSARANTEAFF. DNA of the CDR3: TGCAGTGCTAGAGCAAACACTGAAGCTTTCTTT.

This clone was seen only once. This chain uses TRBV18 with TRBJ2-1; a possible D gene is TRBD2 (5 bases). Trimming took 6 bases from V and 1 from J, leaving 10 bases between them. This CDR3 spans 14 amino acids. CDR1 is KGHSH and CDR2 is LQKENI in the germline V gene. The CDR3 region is CASSNGKSYNEQFF. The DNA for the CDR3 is TGTGCCAGCTCCAACGGGAAGTCCTACAATGAGCAGTTCTTC.

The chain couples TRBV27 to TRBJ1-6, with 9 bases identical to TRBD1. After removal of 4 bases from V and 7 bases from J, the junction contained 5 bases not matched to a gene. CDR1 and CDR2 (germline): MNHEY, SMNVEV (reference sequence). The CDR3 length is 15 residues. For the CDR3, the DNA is TGTGCCAGCAGTTACGGGGACAGGGTCAATTCACCCCTCCACTTT. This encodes CASSYGDRVNSPLHF.

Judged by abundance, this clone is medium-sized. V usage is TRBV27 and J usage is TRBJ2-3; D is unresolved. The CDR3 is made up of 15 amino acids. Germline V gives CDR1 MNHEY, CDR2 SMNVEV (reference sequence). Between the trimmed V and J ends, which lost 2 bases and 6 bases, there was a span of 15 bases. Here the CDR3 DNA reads TGTGCCAGCAGTTTAAATGGTTTTGCACAGGATACGCAGTATTTT. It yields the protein CASSLNGFAQDTQYF.

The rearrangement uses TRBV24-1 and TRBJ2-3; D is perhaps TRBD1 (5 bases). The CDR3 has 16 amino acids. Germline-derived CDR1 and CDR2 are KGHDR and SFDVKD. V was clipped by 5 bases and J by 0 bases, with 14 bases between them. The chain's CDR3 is CATSAPDRASTDTQYF. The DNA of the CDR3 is TGTGCCACCAGTGCGCCAGACAGAGCGAGCACAGATACGCAGTATTTT.

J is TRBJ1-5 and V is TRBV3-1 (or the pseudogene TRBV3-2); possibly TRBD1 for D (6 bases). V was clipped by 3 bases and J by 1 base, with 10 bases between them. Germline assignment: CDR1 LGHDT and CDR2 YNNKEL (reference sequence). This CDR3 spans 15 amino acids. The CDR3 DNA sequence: TGTGCCAGCAGCCAGACAGGAATCAGCAATCAGCCCCAGCATTTT. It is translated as CASSQTGISNQPQHF.